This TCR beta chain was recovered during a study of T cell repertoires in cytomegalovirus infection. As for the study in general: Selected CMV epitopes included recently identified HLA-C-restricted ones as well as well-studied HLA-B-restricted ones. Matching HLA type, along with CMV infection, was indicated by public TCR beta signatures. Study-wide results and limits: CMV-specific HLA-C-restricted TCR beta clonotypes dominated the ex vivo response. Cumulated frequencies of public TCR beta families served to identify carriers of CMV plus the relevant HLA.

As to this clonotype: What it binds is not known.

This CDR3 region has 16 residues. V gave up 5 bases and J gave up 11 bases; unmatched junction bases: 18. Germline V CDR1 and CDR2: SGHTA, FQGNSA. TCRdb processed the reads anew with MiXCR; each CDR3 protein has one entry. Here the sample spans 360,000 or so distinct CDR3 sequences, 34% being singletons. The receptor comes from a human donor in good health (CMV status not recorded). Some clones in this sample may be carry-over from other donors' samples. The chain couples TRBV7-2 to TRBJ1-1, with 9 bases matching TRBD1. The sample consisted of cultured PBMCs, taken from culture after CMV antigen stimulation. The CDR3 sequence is CASSPRPGTGTSWAFF. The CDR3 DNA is TGTGCCAGCAGCCCGCGACCCGGGACAGGGACCTCTTGGGCTTTCTTT.